These T cell receptor beta chains were read from a single sample in a study of T cells in Graves' hyperthyroidism and ophthalmopathy. TCRdb re-analysed the multiplex PCR reads in MiXCR, keeping a single row per CDR3 protein. The sample consists of around 560,000 distinct CDR3 sequences, around 17% of them appearing once. The sequencing sample was made of blood. These receptor sequences come from a woman under 30 with Graves' hyperthyroidism. Both conserved end residues are part of each CDR3. A D gene is named only where the DNA matches it firmly. The listing skips clone size in some rows; elsewhere it reads once, few, many or a size class.

cdr3_nt cdr3_aa v_call d_call j_call clone_size
TGTGCCAGTAATGAGGGGCGATCCGGGGAGCTGTTTTTT CASNEGRSGELFF TRBV19 - TRBJ2-2 -
TGTGCCAGCAGCCCCAGAGCCGGACAGGAGGCCTATGGCTACACCTTC CASSPRAGQEAYGYTF TRBV6-1 TRBD1 TRBJ1-2 few
TGCAGTGCATCGACGCTCACGGCGGGGCGGGGCAATGAGCAGTTCTTC CSASTLTAGRGNEQFF TRBV20-1 - TRBJ2-1 many
TGTGCCAGCAGCTTCGGACCGGCCACCTACAATGAGCAGTTCTTC CASSFGPATYNEQFF TRBV7-3 - TRBJ2-1 -
TGCAGTGCTAGAAGCGGGAGGTCCAATGAGCAGTTCTTC CSARSGRSNEQFF TRBV20-1 TRBD2 TRBJ2-1 many
TGTGCCACCAGTGATTCCCGATCAGGCACAGATACGCAGTATTTT CATSDSRSGTDTQYF TRBV24-1 - TRBJ2-3 few
TGTGCCAGCAGTCGCAACCCGGGACAGGGGGCTGAAGCTTTCTTT CASSRNPGQGAEAFF TRBV27 TRBD1 TRBJ1-1 many
TGTGCCAGCAGCGTAGAGGGACTAGCGGGGGGGCCCATAGGTGAGCAGTTCTTC CASSVEGLAGGPIGEQFF TRBV9 TRBD2 TRBJ2-1 many
TGTGCCAACGGGGGCCGTGACTTTGATGGCTACACCTTC CANGGRDFDGYTF TRBV12-3/TRBV12-4 - TRBJ1-2 many
TGTGCCAGCAGGGATGCTAGCGGGGCGAGCTCCTACAATGAGCAGTTCTTC CASRDASGASSYNEQFF TRBV28 TRBD2 TRBJ2-1 many
TGTGCCAGCAGCCCCCTCCTGTCCGGGACTAGAGGACCAGATACGCAGTATTTT CASSPLLSGTRGPDTQYF TRBV11-3 TRBD2 TRBJ2-3 few
TGCGCCAGCAGCCAAGGCTTCAGGGTACCCTCAACGGAGACCCAGTACTTC CASSQGFRVPSTETQYF TRBV4-1 - TRBJ2-5 few
TGTGCCAGCAGCGTCAATGCCGGGGCCAACGTCCTGACTTTC CASSVNAGANVLTF TRBV5-4 - TRBJ2-6 few
TGTGCCAGCAGTGCAATCGGGACAGCGAGCTACGAGCAGTACTTC CASSAIGTASYEQYF TRBV27 TRBD1 TRBJ2-7 few
TGTGCCAGCACCCCTCGCGTAAGCGGGCTCTCCTACGAGCAGTACTTC CASTPRVSGLSYEQYF TRBV5-5 - TRBJ2-7 -
TGTGCCAGCAGTTACGGGAGGTCTGGAAGCACCATATATTTT CASSYGRSGSTIYF TRBV6-9 - TRBJ1-3 once
TGCGCCAGCAGCACCGGGACAGGGTCCCTATCCGAGCAGTTCTTC CASSTGTGSLSEQFF TRBV5-1 TRBD1 TRBJ2-1 once
TGTGCCAGCAGCCCGTCTCCCTTAGCTCTCTATGGCTACACCTTC CASSPSPLALYGYTF TRBV3-1 - TRBJ1-2 few
TGTGCCAGCGCCAAGCGGGAGGGCTACGAGCAGTACTTC CASAKREGYEQYF TRBV28 TRBD2 TRBJ2-7 many
TGCAGTGCTAGAAGGACAGTCGTGAGAGACACTGAAGCTTTCTTT CSARRTVVRDTEAFF TRBV20-1 - TRBJ1-1 few
TGTGCCAGCAGTCACAAGTATACCGAACTGTTTTTT CASSHKYTELFF TRBV6-2/TRBV6-3 - TRBJ1-4 few
TGTGCCAGCAGTGACTGGACCTACAATGAGCAGTTCTTC CASSDWTYNEQFF TRBV12-3/TRBV12-4 - TRBJ2-1 many
TGTGCCAGCAGCTTAATATATGGGACAGATACCTACAATGAGCAGTTCTTC CASSLIYGTDTYNEQFF TRBV13 TRBD1 TRBJ2-1 -
TGTGCCAGCAGTTTGTCTCATACCTCCTACGAGCAGTACTTC CASSLSHTSYEQYF TRBV27 - TRBJ2-7 -
TGTGCCAGCAGCTCCTCGACTAGCGGGGGACGCTACAATGAGCAGTTCTTC CASSSSTSGGRYNEQFF TRBV7-3 TRBD2 TRBJ2-1 -
TGCAGCGTTGATCCCCGGACAGAATCCTACGAGCAGTACTTC CSVDPRTESYEQYF TRBV29-1 - TRBJ2-7 few
TGTGCCACCAGCAAACCAGGGGAGGTCTACACTGAAGCTTTCTTT CATSKPGEVYTEAFF TRBV24-1 - TRBJ1-1 -
TGCAGTGCTAGACATGGGACTAGCGCTTACAATGAGCAGTTCTTC CSARHGTSAYNEQFF TRBV20-1 TRBD2 TRBJ2-1 many
TGTGCCAGCAGTTACCGGCGGGACTCCTCCTACGAGCAGTACTTC CASSYRRDSSYEQYF TRBV6-2/TRBV6-3 - TRBJ2-7 many
TGTGCCAGCAGTAGGACGAACGATCAGCCCCAGCATTTT CASSRTNDQPQHF TRBV6-1 - TRBJ1-5 few
TGTGCCACCAGTGACTCCTGGCTAGGGAATGAGCAGTTCTTC CATSDSWLGNEQFF TRBV24-1 - TRBJ2-1 many
TGTGCCAGCAGTTCCCCCCGACTAGCGGGAGGGAGGGCCAAAAACATTCAGTACTTC CASSSPRLAGGRAKNIQYF TRBV27 TRBD2 TRBJ2-4 few
TGTGCCAGCAGCTCGTGGCGGGGGGGCGCGAGCAATCAGCCCCAGCATTTT CASSSWRGGASNQPQHF TRBV7-2 - TRBJ1-5 few
TGTGCCAGTAGTATTACTAGCGGGAGACCCACCGGGGAGCTGTTTTTT CASSITSGRPTGELFF TRBV19 TRBD2 TRBJ2-2 few
TGTGCCAGCAGCCCCATTGCAGGGACGAACACTGAAGCTTTCTTT CASSPIAGTNTEAFF TRBV7-9 - TRBJ1-1 many
TGTGCCAGTAGATCATCAGGACAGTACAATGAGCAGTTCTTC CASRSSGQYNEQFF TRBV19 - TRBJ2-1 -
TGTGCCAGCGAGGGTAGCAATCAGCCCCAGCATTTT CASEGSNQPQHF TRBV6-1 - TRBJ1-5 -
TGCAGTGCTAGAGTCCCGGGACAGTCCCTTCAAGAGACCCAGTACTTC CSARVPGQSLQETQYF TRBV20-1 TRBD1 TRBJ2-5 many
TGCAGTGCTAGATCGATAGCGGGCATCTACGAGCAGTACTTC CSARSIAGIYEQYF TRBV20-1 TRBD2 TRBJ2-7 -
TGCAGTGCTAGTGGGGGACTAGCGGGACCCCAAGAGACCCAGTACTTC CSASGGLAGPQETQYF TRBV20-1 TRBD2 TRBJ2-5 -
TGTGCCAGCAGTGAAGGGACAGCCTCCTACGAGCAGTACTTC CASSEGTASYEQYF TRBV2 - TRBJ2-7 many
TGTGCCAGCAGCCAAGGATTCGCGGGGCCCTACGAGCAGTACTTC CASSQGFAGPYEQYF TRBV3-1 - TRBJ2-7 -
TGTGCCAGCAGCCCGACAGTTCCCTACGAGCAGTACTTC CASSPTVPYEQYF TRBV12-3/TRBV12-4 - TRBJ2-7 -
TGTGCCAGCAGCTTTGAGTCAACCGGGGAGCTGTTTTTT CASSFESTGELFF TRBV7-2 - TRBJ2-2 many
TGCAGTGCTAGTCCGGGAGGGGAGAGTGAGCAGTTCTTC CSASPGGESEQFF TRBV20-1 TRBD2 TRBJ2-1 -
TGTGCCAGCAGCCGCAGACTAGCGGGTTTGGAGGGTGAGCAGTTCTTC CASSRRLAGLEGEQFF TRBV3-1 TRBD2 TRBJ2-1 few
TGCGCCAGCAGCTTGGTAGTCAATGAGCAGTTCTTC CASSLVVNEQFF TRBV5-1 - TRBJ2-1 many
TGTGCCAGCAGCTTAGCGAGGGGGGTTTCAACCGGGGAGCTGTTTTTT CASSLARGVSTGELFF TRBV11-2 - TRBJ2-2 many
TGTGCCAGCAGTGGGATCGATATGAACACTGAAGCTTTCTTT CASSGIDMNTEAFF TRBV2 - TRBJ1-1 many
TGTGCCAGTAGTACAGGGGCAACTAATGAAAAACTGTTTTTT CASSTGATNEKLFF TRBV19 - TRBJ1-4 -
TGCGCCAGCAGCTTGTGGACTAGCGGGAGGTCAAACACCGGGGAGCTGTTTTTT CASSLWTSGRSNTGELFF TRBV5-1 TRBD2 TRBJ2-2 -
TGCGCCAGCAGCCATGGACAGGGGGCTTTGGGTTCACCCCTCCACTTT CASSHGQGALGSPLHF TRBV4-3 TRBD1 TRBJ1-6 -
TGTGCCAGCAGCCAACGGGGTCGGTTGAACACTGAAGCTTTCTTT CASSQRGRLNTEAFF TRBV3-1 - TRBJ1-1 many
TGTGCCAGTAGTATAAGGGGGGTTGCAACTAATGAAAAACTGTTTTTT CASSIRGVATNEKLFF TRBV19 - TRBJ1-4 few
TGTGCCACTTGGAATGGGGGGGGCCACACCGGGGAGCTGTTTTTT CATWNGGGHTGELFF TRBV6-1 - TRBJ2-2 many
TGCAGTGCTAGAGACTTCAAAATAATAGCGGGGGGCGGCACAGATACGCAGTATTTT CSARDFKIIAGGGTDTQYF TRBV20-1 TRBD2 TRBJ2-3 many
TGTGCCAGCAGCCCCCTGGCTAGCGGTGAGCAGTTCTTC CASSPLASGEQFF TRBV5-6 TRBD2 TRBJ2-1 few
TGTGCCAGCAGTTCACGTCCCTCTAAAAACATTCAGTACTTC CASSSRPSKNIQYF TRBV28 - TRBJ2-4 few